This is a list of T cell receptor beta chains from one sample in a study of blood T cell repertoires in COVID-19. Using immunoSEQ multiplex PCR, the repertoire was profiled, and TCRdb retains in-frame clones only, with some absent. The sample carries over 95,000 clones, 85% to 90% recorded once. Specimen: peripheral blood. The receptors originated from a woman in her fifties or sixties with acute or convalescent COVID-19. Both conserved end residues are part of each CDR3. The D gene is left open where the match is weak. A row's size may be missing; if present it is once, few, many or a size class.

d_call: .; j_call: TRBJ2-5; v_call: TRBV20-1; clone_size: .; cdr3_aa: CSARWRETQYF; cdr3_nt: TGCAGTGCTAGATGGCGGGAGACCCAGTACTTC
d_call: TRBD2; j_call: TRBJ2-3; v_call: TRBV5-1; clone_size: .; cdr3_aa: CASRGGQSTDTQYF; cdr3_nt: TGCGCCAGCCGCGGGGGGCAAAGCACAGATACGCAGTATTTT
d_call: TRBD1; j_call: TRBJ1-2; v_call: TRBV28; clone_size: .; cdr3_aa: CASSPGGSTTYGYTF; cdr3_nt: TGTGCCAGCAGTCCAGGGGGCTCAACCACCTATGGCTACACCTTC
d_call: .; j_call: TRBJ2-7; v_call: TRBV29-1; clone_size: .; cdr3_aa: CSVGQRLSYEQYF; cdr3_nt: TGCAGCGTAGGACAGCGTCTGTCCTACGAGCAGTACTTC
d_call: TRBD1; j_call: TRBJ1-1; v_call: TRBV10-3; clone_size: .; cdr3_aa: CAITDRANTEAFF; cdr3_nt: TGTGCCATCACGGACAGGGCGAACACTGAAGCTTTCTTT
d_call: .; j_call: TRBJ1-1; v_call: TRBV4-1; clone_size: .; cdr3_aa: CASSQEGRWDTEAFF; cdr3_nt: TGCGCCAGCAGCCAAGAGGGCAGATGGGACACTGAAGCTTTCTTT
d_call: TRBD1; j_call: TRBJ1-1; v_call: TRBV9; clone_size: few; cdr3_aa: CASSPPGQGNTEAFF; cdr3_nt: TGTGCCAGCAGCCCACCCGGACAGGGGAACACTGAAGCTTTCTTT
d_call: .; j_call: TRBJ1-2; v_call: TRBV19; clone_size: .; cdr3_aa: CASSIPGVINYGYTF; cdr3_nt: TGTGCCAGTAGTATCCCGGGAGTTATTAACTATGGCTACACCTTC
d_call: .; j_call: TRBJ2-3; v_call: TRBV4-3; clone_size: .; cdr3_aa: CASSQGYSGNTDTQYF; cdr3_nt: TGCGCCAGCAGCCAAGGATATTCCGGGAACACAGATACGCAGTATTTT
d_call: .; j_call: TRBJ1-1; v_call: TRBV28; clone_size: .; cdr3_aa: CASSPVVDTEAFF; cdr3_nt: TGTGCCAGCAGCCCAGTGGTGGACACTGAAGCTTTCTTT
d_call: TRBD1; j_call: TRBJ1-5; v_call: TRBV18; clone_size: .; cdr3_aa: CASSPTGQSNQPQHF; cdr3_nt: TGTGCCAGCTCACCAACGGGACAGAGCAATCAGCCCCAGCATTTT
d_call: .; j_call: TRBJ1-4; v_call: TRBV28; clone_size: .; cdr3_aa: CASSPGQVENEKLFF; cdr3_nt: TGTGCCAGCAGTCCCGGACAAGTAGAAAATGAAAAACTGTTTTTT
d_call: TRBD1; j_call: TRBJ1-1; v_call: TRBV25-1; clone_size: .; cdr3_aa: CASSTGARGAFF; cdr3_nt: TGTGCCAGCAGCACAGGGGCCAGGGGGGCTTTCTTT
d_call: .; j_call: TRBJ2-7; v_call: TRBV6-5; clone_size: .; cdr3_aa: CASSYDVSSYEQYF; cdr3_nt: TGTGCCAGCAGTTATGATGTCAGCTCCTACGAGCAGTACTTC
d_call: TRBD2; j_call: TRBJ2-2; v_call: TRBV6-5; clone_size: .; cdr3_aa: CASRLAENTGELFF; cdr3_nt: TGTGCCAGCAGACTAGCGGAGAACACCGGGGAGCTGTTTTTT
d_call: .; j_call: TRBJ1-1; v_call: TRBV12-3/TRBV12-4; clone_size: once; cdr3_aa: CASSDYSEAFF; cdr3_nt: TGTGCCAGCAGCGACTACAGTGAAGCTTTCTTT
d_call: TRBD2; j_call: TRBJ2-1; v_call: TRBV7-2; clone_size: .; cdr3_aa: CASSTRTSGYNEQFF; cdr3_nt: TGTGCCAGCAGTACTCGGACTAGCGGCTACAATGAGCAGTTCTTC
d_call: .; j_call: TRBJ2-7; v_call: TRBV29-1; clone_size: .; cdr3_aa: CSVVVDSAYEQYF; cdr3_nt: TGCAGCGTTGTTGTGGACAGCGCCTACGAGCAGTACTTC
d_call: .; j_call: TRBJ1-1; v_call: TRBV28; clone_size: .; cdr3_aa: CASSFGGRTEAFF; cdr3_nt: TGTGCCAGCAGCTTCGGCGGTCGCACTGAAGCTTTCTTT
d_call: .; j_call: TRBJ2-4; v_call: TRBV2; clone_size: .; cdr3_aa: CASSEGRAVNIQYF; cdr3_nt: TGTGCCAGCAGTGAGGGCAGGGCGGTAAACATTCAGTACTTC
d_call: .; j_call: TRBJ1-2; v_call: TRBV9; clone_size: .; cdr3_aa: CASSPHEAAYGYTF; cdr3_nt: TGTGCCAGCAGCCCCCATGAGGCAGCCTATGGCTACACCTTC
d_call: TRBD1; j_call: TRBJ1-3; v_call: TRBV6-5; clone_size: .; cdr3_aa: CASSYPLGQGQNTIYF; cdr3_nt: TGTGCCAGCAGTTACCCCTTAGGACAGGGTCAAAACACCATATATTTT
d_call: .; j_call: TRBJ2-7; v_call: TRBV12-3/TRBV12-4; clone_size: once; cdr3_aa: CASSFGQAYEQYF; cdr3_nt: TGTGCCAGCAGTTTCGGCCAGGCCTACGAGCAGTACTTC
d_call: .; j_call: TRBJ1-1; v_call: TRBV7-3; clone_size: .; cdr3_aa: CASSLSPGGTEAFF; cdr3_nt: TGTGCCAGCAGCTTGAGTCCAGGTGGGACTGAAGCTTTCTTT
d_call: TRBD2; j_call: TRBJ2-7; v_call: TRBV7-9; clone_size: few; cdr3_aa: CASSFREAYEQYF; cdr3_nt: TGTGCCAGCAGCTTTCGGGAGGCCTACGAGCAGTACTTC
d_call: .; j_call: TRBJ1-5; v_call: TRBV4-2; clone_size: .; cdr3_aa: CASSQGTESNQPQHF; cdr3_nt: TGTGCCAGCAGCCAAGGGACAGAAAGCAATCAGCCCCAGCATTTT
d_call: .; j_call: TRBJ2-5; v_call: TRBV11-3; clone_size: .; cdr3_aa: CASSLGAQGGGQETQYF; cdr3_nt: TGTGCCAGCAGCTTAGGAGCCCAGGGTGGCGGCCAAGAGACCCAGTACTTC
d_call: .; j_call: TRBJ1-1; v_call: TRBV11-1; clone_size: .; cdr3_aa: CASSLSPKGATEAFF; cdr3_nt: TGTGCCAGCAGCTTGAGTCCGAAAGGGGCCACTGAAGCTTTCTTT
d_call: .; j_call: TRBJ1-4; v_call: TRBV28; clone_size: .; cdr3_aa: CASSLRGLATNEKLFF; cdr3_nt: TGTGCCAGCAGTTTGCGAGGGCTCGCAACTAATGAAAAACTGTTTTTT
d_call: TRBD1; j_call: TRBJ1-5; v_call: TRBV7-2; clone_size: .; cdr3_aa: CASSLGGTGNQPQHF; cdr3_nt: TGTGCCAGCAGCCTAGGAGGGACAGGCAATCAGCCCCAGCATTTT
d_call: .; j_call: TRBJ1-2; v_call: TRBV2; clone_size: .; cdr3_aa: CASLRGEREPGYTF; cdr3_nt: TGTGCCAGCTTGCGAGGGGAACGGGAGCCCGGCTACACCTTC
d_call: .; j_call: TRBJ1-3; v_call: TRBV18; clone_size: .; cdr3_aa: CASSSQRISGNTIYF; cdr3_nt: TGTGCCAGCTCATCACAGAGGATCTCTGGAAACACCATATATTTT
d_call: .; j_call: TRBJ2-3; v_call: TRBV28; clone_size: .; cdr3_aa: CASSLQGTDTQYF; cdr3_nt: TGTGCCAGCAGCCTGCAGGGAACAGATACGCAGTATTTT
d_call: .; j_call: TRBJ2-5; v_call: TRBV7-9; clone_size: .; cdr3_aa: CASSLMASKETQYF; cdr3_nt: TGTGCCAGCAGCTTAATGGCTTCCAAAGAGACCCAGTACTTC
d_call: .; j_call: TRBJ1-1; v_call: TRBV7-9; clone_size: .; cdr3_aa: CASSPMGQHYTEAFF; cdr3_nt: TGTGCCAGCAGCCCGATGGGGCAGCACTACACTGAAGCTTTCTTT
d_call: .; j_call: TRBJ2-7; v_call: TRBV4-1; clone_size: .; cdr3_aa: CASSQANDPGAYEQYF; cdr3_nt: TGCGCCAGCAGCCAAGCTAACGACCCGGGGGCCTACGAGCAGTACTTC
d_call: TRBD1; j_call: TRBJ2-6; v_call: TRBV19; clone_size: .; cdr3_aa: CASSNNRDRAANVLTF; cdr3_nt: TGTGCCAGTAGTAACAACCGGGACAGGGCGGCCAACGTCCTGACTTTC
d_call: .; j_call: TRBJ1-2; v_call: TRBV10-3; clone_size: .; cdr3_aa: CAISDTLPSGYTF; cdr3_nt: TGTGCCATCAGTGACACCCTTCCTAGTGGCTACACCTTC
d_call: .; j_call: TRBJ1-3; v_call: TRBV7-2; clone_size: .; cdr3_aa: CASSPQGRYTIYF; cdr3_nt: TGTGCCAGCAGTCCCCAGGGGCGGTACACCATATATTTT
d_call: .; j_call: TRBJ2-3; v_call: TRBV24-1; clone_size: .; cdr3_aa: CATSESGKATDTQYF; cdr3_nt: TGTGCCACCAGTGAATCCGGGAAGGCCACAGATACGCAGTATTTT